The 13 T cell receptor beta chains in this list originate from one sample, sequenced in a study of glioma-infiltrating T cells. Using RNA template, CDR3s of TCR alpha and beta were amplified with iRepertoire arm-PCR. MiXCR was run by TCRdb on the multiplex PCR reads, yielding one entry per CDR3 protein. The sample lists about 380,000 distinct CDR3 sequences, 41% seen once, with around 12% in the top ten. The specimen was glioma tissue, nonneoplastic brain tissue, or PBMCs (not recorded which). The receptors stem from a human donor with low-grade glioma or glioblastoma, undergoing nonglioma brain surgery, or in good health (not recorded which).

Concerning this clonotype: Just one base apart from a much larger clone, this may be a read error. The genes are TRBV20-1 and TRBJ2-7, with 7 bases aligning to TRBD1. Germline V gene lookup returns CDR1 DFQATT and CDR2 SNEGSKA (reference sequence). This CDR3 comprises 13 residues. The CDR3 sequence is CSASQGVRYERYF. The CDR3 DNA is TGCAGTGCTAGTCAGGGGGTCAGATACGAGCGGTACTTC.

This chain uses TRBV2 with TRBJ2-7; D ambiguous. This CDR3 has 13 amino acids. The V end was cut by 7 bases, the J end by 6 bases, with 16 bases between. Germline V lookup: CDR1 SNHLY, CDR2 FYNNEI. This chain's CDR3 is CASILTPLGEQYF. The CDR3 bases are TGTGCCAGCATATTAACCCCCCTTGGCGAGCAGTACTTC.

There are many counts of this clonotype. The V call is TRBV27, the J call TRBJ2-1; tentative D call: TRBD2 (6 bases). The CDR3 spans 15 residues. CDR1 and CDR2 (germline): MNHEY, SMNVEV (reference sequence). V was cut by 5 bases and J by 4 bases, with 15 bases left in between. The CDR3 DNA is TGTGCCAGCAGTCCCCGGGCTCTAGCGTACAATGAGCAGTTCTTC. Amino acids: CASSPRALAYNEQFF.

V gene TRBV19 combines with J gene TRBJ1-5; D is ambiguous. V lost 5 bases and J 4 bases, leaving 18 bases between the germline ends. The CDR3 sequence is 16 residues long. Germline CDR1 LNHDA, CDR2 SQIVND (reference sequence). The chain's CDR3 is CASSDLWAVENQPQHF. As DNA, the CDR3 is TGTGCCAGTAGTGATTTATGGGCAGTGGAGAATCAGCCCCAGCATTTT.

The V and J genes are TRBV11-2 and TRBJ2-7, with D tentatively TRBD1 (5 bases). V lost 2 bases to trimming and J lost 7 bases, with 12 bases between them. Germline V CDR1 and CDR2: SGHAT, FQNNGV. This CDR3 contains 13 residues. CDR3 sequence reads: CASSLTGPGEQYF. Written as DNA, the CDR3 is TGTGCCAGCAGCTTAACCGGTCCAGGGGAGCAGTACTTC.

V and J are TRBV6-1 and TRBJ2-7; 9 bases agree with TRBD1. V was clipped by 6 bases and J by 2 bases; unmatched bases: 5. This CDR3 is 14 amino acids long. CDR1 MNHNS and CDR2 SASEGT come from the germline V gene. This chain's CDR3 is CASSVGQGPYEQYF. In DNA form, the CDR3 reads TGTGCCAGCAGCGTAGGACAGGGGCCCTACGAGCAGTACTTC.

The chain is built from TRBV27 and TRBJ2-3; tentatively, D is TRBD1 (6 bases). The germline gives CDR1 MNHEY, CDR2 SMNVEV (reference sequence). V was pared by 2 bases and J by 4 bases, with 16 bases between. This CDR3 comprises 16 residues. CDR3 in amino acids: CASSLRQAYLPDTQYF. The CDR3 region has the DNA TGTGCCAGCAGTTTACGACAGGCCTACCTTCCAGATACGCAGTATTTT.

This clonotype was detected many times. The chain carries TRBV25-1 and TRBJ2-5; D is unclear. This CDR3 region has 13 residues. The V gene's germline CDR1 is MGHDK and CDR2 SYGVNS. Trimming pared 1 base from V and 5 bases from J, leaving 8 bases between. CDR3 residues: CASSEFGSETQYF. The CDR3 DNA follows: TGTGCCAGCAGTGAATTTGGCTCTGAGACCCAGTACTTC.

This clonotype was recorded once. This may arise from a read error, as a much more abundant clone is one base away. The chain uses TRBV7-2 and TRBJ2-3, with D unresolved. Trimming left V 4 bases short and J 6 bases short, with 17 bases between. Germline V gives CDR1 SGHTA, CDR2 FQGNSA. The CDR3 has 15 amino acids. CDR3: CASSSLWVASDTQYF. The CDR3 DNA sequence: TGTGCCAGCAGCTCCCTATGGGTGGCCAGCGATACGCAGTATTTT.

This clonotype was picked up a small number of times. This chain links TRBV29-1 with TRBJ2-5, with D possibly being TRBD2 (6 bases). Trimming cost V 2 bases and J 5 bases, with 9 bases left between them. Germline loops: CDR1 SQVTM, CDR2 ANQGSEA. The CDR3 consists of 12 residues. Here the CDR3 DNA reads TGCAGCGTTGAAACTAGCCGGGAGACCCAGTACTTC. It codes for CSVETSRETQYF.

V is TRBV7-2 and J is TRBJ1-2; D might be TRBD1 (6 bases). The CDR3 length is 15 residues. Between the trimmed V and J ends, which lost 5 bases and 6 bases, there was a span of 19 bases. Per germline, CDR1 SGHTA and CDR2 FQGNSA. CDR3 nucleotide sequence: TGTGCCAGCAGCCCAAAATCAGGGGCCAGAGATGGCTACACCTTC. This sequence encodes CASSPKSGARDGYTF.

V gene TRBV12-3 or TRBV12-4 combines with J gene TRBJ1-1; no reliable D call. The CDR3 has 13 residues. Trimming removed 3 bases from V and 4 bases from J, with 9 bases in between. The CDR3 sequence: CASSFGRSTEAFF. The CDR3 nucleotides are TGTGCCAGCAGTTTCGGGCGGAGCACTGAAGCTTTCTTT.

This clonotype was seen a handful of times. The J gene is TRBJ2-7, the V gene TRBV6-1, with no clear D. The germline gives CDR1 MNHNS, CDR2 SASEGT. Deletions cut 6 bases from V and 0 bases from J, with 12 bases between. The CDR3 has 14 amino acids. The CDR3: CASSLVAASYEQYF. CDR3 coding DNA: TGTGCCAGCAGCCTGGTGGCAGCCTCCTACGAGCAGTACTTC.